This record covers a single T cell receptor (beta chain). In the source study's methods: From reference gene primer amplification, estimates of nucleated cell counts were derived. Profiled with immunoSEQ multiplex PCR; TCRdb holds only in-frame clones, not every one. That table furnishes V, J and clone size, whereas the DNA furnished D and trimming. This sample has fewer than 350,000 clones, with approximately 80% found just once. The data derive from a study of blood T cell repertoires in COVID-19. Turning to the study itself: Researchers got acute and convalescent COVID-19 samples from the United States, Italy and Spain. T cells, B-cell-depleted T cells, or PBMCs supplied cDNA or gDNA.

CDR3 length equals 15 residues. Per germline, CDR1 SGHRS and CDR2 YFSETQ. V lost 6 bases to trimming and J lost 8 bases; unmatched junction nucleotides: 9. This TCR derives from a woman aged 60-70 years with active or convalescent COVID-19. The sequenced sample was peripheral blood. The chain combines TRBV5-1 with TRBJ2-1; 12 bases map to TRBD2. For the CDR3, the DNA is TGCGCCAGCACCCTGACTAGCGGGGGAAGGGATGAGCAGTTCTTC. This codes for CASTLTSGGRDEQFF. The whole variable domain, filled in from reference TRBV5-1 and TRBJ2-1, reads KAGVTQTPRYLIKTRGQQVTLSCSPISGHRSVSWYQQTPGQGLQFLFEYFSETQRNKGNFPGRFSGRQFSNSRSEMNVSTLELGDSALYLCASTLTSGGRDEQFFGPGTRLTVL.